This T cell receptor (beta chain) derives from a study of regulatory T cells in long-lasting Graves disease (dated by TCRdb to the early 2020s). Turning to the overall study: Persistent Graves' disease was defined as antithyroid drug treatment for over 5 years with persistently positive TSH receptor autoantibodies. In the clinical cohort, patients with persistent Graves' disease had used antithyroid drugs for an average of roughly ten years. The study was registered as a clinical trial and conducted in China. This study used TCR sequencing and RNA sequencing of peripheral blood to compare persistent Graves' disease patients against newly diagnosed Graves' disease patients. A total of some 35 samples underwent TCR sequencing: about 13 from persistent and approximately 20 from newly diagnosed Graves' disease patients.

CDR1 and CDR2, per the germline V gene (reference sequence), are MNHEY and SMNVEV. Spanning cysteine to phenylalanine, the CDR3 consists of 14 amino acids. Just CDR3 DNA is preserved here, 42 bases in frame from base 1. V lost 4 bases and J lost 0 bases; the stretch between them is 10 bases long. Points the paper makes about the study in general: Persistent disease showed preferential use of TRBV28, TRBJ1-2 and TRBJ2-5, whereas newly diagnosed disease favored TRBV20-1 and TRBJ2-1. Persistent Graves' disease patients showed lower TCR Shannon entropy and fewer highly expanded clones than newly diagnosed patients, suggesting clonal expansion. Only peripheral blood was studied, because thyroid tissue, the primary lesion, was inaccessible. The authors noted that the small sample size was a limitation that may lower accuracy. Persistent patients shared more public clonotypes among themselves (2,741) than newly diagnosed patients did (approximately 900). Only the TCR beta chain was sequenced and analyzed.

To prepare the library, multiplex PCR was applied. Sequenced using an Illumina HiSeq 4000. iRepertoire HTBI primers and Arm-PCR amplification of CDR3 regions were used to construct TCR beta libraries. PCR products were gel purified before sequencing. The published analysis was carried out like this. Gene usage analysis of CDR3 amino acid clonotypes relied on the approximately 60 TRBV and 13 to 15 TRBJ segments identified across samples. COPE and FqMerger were used to merge the filtered high-quality paired reads into contigs. Contigs were aligned with BLAST to IMGT TRBV, TRBD and TRBJ reference genes, and CDR3 was defined per IMGT. Any clonotype with a frequency above 0.1% was counted as a highly expanded clone. Shannon entropy was used to measure repertoire diversity, and the Gini coefficient was used to measure V-J evenness. Public clonotypes were defined as clonotypes shared by more than one individual. TCRdb took the public reads, trimmed them with fastp at Q25, ran MiXCR for clone calling and kept in-frame beta chains. Rows with a matching CDR3 protein are joined into one entry that keeps the most common DNA and genes. Here the V and J calls rest on TCRdb's processing, not on the authors' analysis. The table for this sample lists 400,000 to 500,000 distinct CDR3 sequences; 21% of them were counted only once. 13% to 15% of the sample is in the top ten clones.

The table lists this clonotype with many counts. Its antigen is not yet known. No clone much larger than this one lies a single base away; base qualities are absent. What the time point label conveys for this sample: persistent/refractory GD, antithyroid drugs over 5 years with positive TRAb. For both TCR sequencing and RNA sequencing, RNA was extracted from PBMCs in TRIzol. The diagnosis of Graves' disease was made according to American Thyroid Association guidelines. The patients came from an endocrinology department in Xi'an, China. Each patient gave 9 to 10 milliliters of peripheral blood, collected in an EDTA anticoagulant tube. Ficoll Paque Plus density gradient separation was used to isolate PBMCs, and no further T cell sorting was done. RNA quality was checked with an Agilent 2100 Bioanalyzer and agarose gel, and concentration with a NanoDrop 2000.

Sequencing used peripheral blood mononuclear cells (PBMCs), obtained when the disease was refractory, from a patient treated with antithyroid drugs. This clonotype was obtained from a female donor with Graves disease. The V and J genes are TRBV27 and TRBJ2-7, with no D gene named confidently. The CDR3 amino acid sequence is: CASSSSRNSYEQYF. The sequenced DNA is TGTGCCAGCAGTTCTTCCCGCAACTCCTACGAGCAGTACTTC.